This TCR beta chain was profiled in a study of T-cell reconstitution after alpha-beta-depleted transplantation in children. Preparation of the TCRbeta library used unique molecular identifiers. TCRdb re-analysed the PCR reads in MiXCR, keeping a single row per CDR3 protein. Of just under 550,000 distinct CDR3 sequences detected, approximately 16% appear once; the ten largest clones hold over 3%. This clonotype was counted only a few times. The CDR3 length is 16 residues. Germline V gene sequence: CDR1 SGHRS, CDR2 YFSETQ. V dropped 4 bases and J dropped 10; count of bases not matched to a gene: 15. This chain uses TRBV5-1 with TRBJ2-1; TRBD1 matches 9 bases. The sequence derives from a human donor who donated a stem cell graft to a child with acute lymphoblastic leukemia. The specimen comprised PBMCs from the stem cell graft donor, sampled from the stem cell graft. As DNA, the CDR3 is TGCGCCAGCAGCCCCGGCCCGGGACAGGGAGTCAACGAGCAGTTCTTC. Translated: CASSPGPGQGVNEQFF.